These 12 T cell receptor beta chains originate from one sample sequenced in a study of blood T cells in healthy people across ages. Together with a sample-barcoded 5' primer, a J-beta primer mix was included in a second PCR lasting roughly 6 to 12 cycles. Each CDR3 protein gets one entry after TCRdb re-called the 5' RACE reads with MiXCR. There are 750,000 to 850,000 distinct CDR3 sequences in the sample; around 25% occur only once, and roughly 3.8% lies in the top ten. This sample also belongs to another study, concerning T cells of mothers and their children.

Sequenced material: blood. The receptors were gathered from a boy between 10 and 17 years old in good health.

The rearrangement links TRBV4-1 to TRBJ1-2; D is undetermined. Germline V gene lookup returns CDR1 MGHRA and CDR2 YSYEKL. This CDR3 has 17 amino acids. Trimming left V 3 bases short and J 2 bases short, with 19 bases between. The CDR3 DNA reads as TGCGCCAGCAGCCATTTCTTCGTCCCGTTATTGAACTATGGCTACACCTTC. It encodes CASSHFFVPLLNYGYTF.

This chain links TRBV20-1 with TRBJ2-1; 8 bases are shared with TRBD1. The CDR3 consists of 13 residues. V dropped 6 bases and J dropped 6; count of bases not matched to a gene: 7. Germline CDR1 is DFQATT and CDR2 is SNEGSKA (reference sequence). The CDR3 sequence is CSAERTGINEQFF. The CDR3, as DNA: TGCAGTGCGGAAAGGACAGGGATCAATGAGCAGTTCTTC.

The chain carries TRBV27 and TRBJ2-7; 9 bases map to TRBD1. J was trimmed by 4 bases and V by 5 bases; bases with no gene match: 12. The CDR3 covers 16 residues. Germline V gene lookup returns CDR1 MNHEY and CDR2 SMNVEV (reference sequence). The chain's CDR3 is CASSPGPGTGIYEQYF. In DNA, the CDR3 is TGTGCCAGCAGTCCAGGTCCGGGGACAGGGATTTACGAGCAGTACTTC.

The V call is TRBV28, the J call TRBJ1-2, with D possibly matching TRBD1 (5 bases). Germline values: CDR1 MDHEN, CDR2 SYDVKM. Trimming shortened V by 6 bases and J by 4 bases, and 15 bases separated the two germline ends. This CDR3 is built from 14 residues. This CDR3 reads CASRDGTAGYGYTF. In DNA, the CDR3 is TGTGCCAGCAGGGACGGGACTGCTGGCTATGGCTACACCTTC.

This clonotype was observed a handful of times. The J gene is TRBJ1-4, the V gene TRBV7-2, with D uncertain. V was clipped by 3 bases and J by 6 bases, with 14 bases between them. Germline V lookup: CDR1 SGHTA, CDR2 FQGNSA. CDR3 size: 15 residues. CDR3 sequence (DNA): TGTGCCAGCAGCTTTCAAGAGACGGCCCATGAAAAACTGTTTTTT. This translates into CASSFQETAHEKLFF.

The chain couples TRBV20-1 to TRBJ2-7; 7 nucleotides align to TRBD1. Germline V gene data show CDR1 as DFQATT and CDR2 as SNEGSKA (reference sequence). The CDR3 runs to 14 residues. V lost 6 bases and J lost 3; bases outside the gene matches: 11. In nucleotides, the CDR3 is TGCAGTGCCCCGGGACAGAGCAGATTCTACGAGCAGTACTTC. Translation: CSAPGQSRFYEQYF.

The rearrangement uses TRBV7-3 and TRBJ2-3, with 10 bases fitting TRBD2. Germline V lookup: CDR1 SGHTA, CDR2 FQGTGA. The CDR3 has 20 amino acids. The V gene end was trimmed by 1 base and the J gene end by 1 base; junction bases not matched to a gene: 14. The CDR3 here is CASSLKEGLAGEVGTDTQYF. The CDR3 DNA is TGTGCCAGCAGCTTAAAGGAGGGGCTAGCGGGAGAGGTGGGCACAGATACGCAGTATTTT.

The table lists this clonotype with a few counts. This rearrangement joins TRBV10-3 to TRBJ2-7; tentatively, D is TRBD1 (5 bases). V dropped 5 bases and J dropped 3 bases, with 8 bases sitting between them. This CDR3 contains 12 residues. Germline CDR1 reads ENHRY; CDR2 reads SYGVKD. Here the CDR3 DNA reads TGTGCCATCAGTTCAGGGTTCTACGAGCAGTACTTC. Its translation: CAISSGFYEQYF.

This chain connects TRBV27 to TRBJ1-2; the D gene is possibly TRBD1 (5 bases). Trimming cost V 5 bases and J 6 bases, with 7 bases left between them. Germline assignment: CDR1 MNHEY and CDR2 SMNVEV (reference sequence). The CDR3 is 11 residues long. CDR3 sequence: CASSEGHGYTF. The CDR3 DNA sequence: TGTGCCAGCAGTGAGGGACATGGCTACACCTTC.

V and J are TRBV7-9 and TRBJ2-3; D gene uncertain. Germline V CDR1 and CDR2: SEHNR, FQNEAQ (reference sequence). Trimming took 6 bases from V and 5 from J, leaving 18 bases between them. This CDR3 contains 15 residues. The CDR3 DNA reads TGTGCCAGCAGACCAGACGGTCTACAAGTAGATACGCAGTATTTT. Its protein is CASRPDGLQVDTQYF.

The rearrangement links TRBV12-3 or TRBV12-4 to TRBJ2-5; 12 nucleotides line up with TRBD2. The CDR3 length is 14 residues. J gave up 4 bases and V 7 bases, and 4 bases lay outside the gene matches. The CDR3 DNA is TGTGCCAGCACCATGGGACTAGCGGGAGAGACCCAGTACTTC. Its protein is CASTMGLAGETQYF.

The gene calls are TRBV7-9 and TRBJ2-4; 7 bases are shared with TRBD1. Germline V gives CDR1 SEHNR, CDR2 FQNEAQ (reference sequence). The junction had 8 bases not matched to a gene; V was cut back by 1 base and J by 5 bases. CDR3 length: 16 residues. In DNA, the CDR3 is TGTGCCAGCAGCTTAGTTAGGGGGCTTGTCGAAAACATTCAGTACTTC. Protein product: CASSLVRGLVENIQYF.